Shown below are 32 T cell receptor beta chains from a single sample sequenced in a study of graft-versus-host responses after intestinal transplantation. The method was immunoSEQ multiplex PCR; TCRdb's version includes in-frame clones alone and lacks a portion of them. The sample includes around 55,000 clones, more than 70% of them seen just once. Their specific antigens are unknown. The sequences come from unstimulated CD4+ T cells sorted from spleen or lymph node cells, collected before transplant. All receptors come from a human donor who was the organ donor for an intestinal transplant.

The J gene is TRBJ2-5, the V gene TRBV6-1; 9 bases agree with TRBD1. Trimming removed 8 bases from V and 5 bases from J; junction bases left unmatched: 6. The CDR3 extends over 13 amino acids. The germline gives CDR1 MNHNS, CDR2 SASEGT. The CDR3 nucleotides are TGTGCCAGCGCAACGACAGGGGGGGAGACCCAGTACTTC. It encodes CASATTGGETQYF.

J is TRBJ1-1 and V is TRBV28, with 7 bases aligning to TRBD1. J was trimmed by 2 bases and V by 4 bases; bases with no gene match: 10. Germline V gene data show CDR1 as MDHEN and CDR2 as SYDVKM. This CDR3 contains 16 residues. CDR3 loop: CASSSLDRADNTEAFF. The CDR3, as DNA: TGTGCCAGCAGTTCCTTAGACAGGGCCGACAACACTGAAGCTTTCTTT.

The chain has TRBV19 and TRBJ2-5; no definite D call. The CDR3 spans 12 residues. V lost 3 bases to trimming and J lost 3 bases, with 5 bases between them. CDR1 is LNHDA and CDR2 is SQIVND in the germline V gene (reference sequence). CDR3 nucleotides: TGTGCCAGTAGTATGGCAGAAGAGACCCAGTACTTC. This encodes CASSMAEETQYF.

V is TRBV7-2 and J is TRBJ2-7, with TRBD2 matching over 12 bases. Germline lookup yields CDR1 SGHTA and CDR2 FQGNSA. Unmatched junction bases numbered 14, after V lost 1 base and J lost 7 bases. The CDR3 contains 18 residues. The CDR3 coding sequence is TGTGCCAGCAGCTTAGTTCTAGCGGGAGGGCGTTCCCTGGAGGAGCAGTACTTC. Translated: CASSLVLAGGRSLEEQYF.

This rearrangement joins TRBV6-1 to TRBJ2-7; TRBD1 matches at 9 bases. The germline CDR1 and CDR2 sequences are MNHNS and SASEGT. Trimming at V came to 0 bases and at J to 1 base, leaving 1 base not matched to a gene. The CDR3 covers 15 residues. The CDR3 region has the DNA TGTGCCAGCAGTGAAGCGGGGACAGGGTCCTACGAGCAGTACTTC. Translating gives CASSEAGTGSYEQYF.

The chain's CDR3 is CASSYSGLADYEQYF. CDR3 bases: TGTGCCAGCAGTTACTCAGGACTAGCGGACTACGAGCAGTACTTC. The chain uses TRBV6-6 and TRBJ2-7; 10 nucleotides match TRBD2. Per the germline V gene, CDR1 is MNHNY and CDR2 is SVGAGI (reference sequence). Trimming took 0 bases from V and 3 from J; bases not matched to a gene: 2. The CDR3 is 15 amino acids.

The chain is built from TRBV7-2 and TRBJ2-7, with a weak D call TRBD2 (5 bases). Trimming pared 1 base from V and 3 bases from J, leaving 10 bases between. The CDR3 has 14 amino acids. Germline V gives CDR1 SGHTA, CDR2 FQGNSA. DNA for the CDR3: TGTGCCAGCAGCTTAGACCCTAGCATCTACGAGCAGTACTTC. Protein product: CASSLDPSIYEQYF.

The V and J genes are TRBV27 and TRBJ1-1; tentatively, D is TRBD1 (6 bases). The V gene's germline CDR1 is MNHEY and CDR2 SMNVEV (reference sequence). The CDR3 length is 16 residues. Trimming took off 2 bases at V and 6 bases at J, with 19 bases between the two ends. CDR3 amino acids: CASSLGRRFQGSEAFF. The CDR3 DNA is TGTGCCAGCAGTTTAGGACGGAGATTCCAGGGGTCTGAAGCTTTCTTT.

J is TRBJ2-1 and V is TRBV5-4; maybe TRBD2 (7 bases). V dropped 4 bases and J dropped 0 bases, with 17 bases sitting between them. This CDR3 contains 17 residues. CDR1 is SGHNT and CDR2 is YYREEE in the germline V gene (reference sequence). Written as DNA, the CDR3 is TGTGCCAGCAGCCCTGGCGGAGGGGGGGGCTCCTACAATGAGCAGTTCTTC. Translated: CASSPGGGGGSYNEQFF.

The chain's CDR3 is CASSTPSRGIMEAFF. In nucleotides, the CDR3 is TGTGCCAGTAGTACCCCCTCCCGGGGTATAATGGAGGCTTTCTTT. The chain uses TRBV19 and TRBJ1-1; no reliable D call. Germline CDR1 reads LNHDA; CDR2 reads SQIVND (reference sequence). The CDR3 extends over 15 amino acids. Deletions cut 4 bases from V and 11 bases from J, with 23 bases between.

This clone is deemed medium-sized (0.01 to 0.1%). V gene TRBV6-1 combines with J gene TRBJ2-1; tentatively, D is TRBD1 (5 bases). The CDR3 loop spans 13 amino acids. Germline-derived CDR1 and CDR2 are MNHNS and SASEGT. Trimming pared 4 bases from V and 9 bases from J, leaving 13 bases between. The CDR3 loop reads CASSVTGSGEQFF. The CDR3 DNA reads as TGTGCCAGCAGTGTAACAGGTTCCGGTGAGCAGTTCTTC.

The chain is built from TRBV11-1 and TRBJ2-1; no reliable D call. CDR3 length: 16 amino acids. V gave up 5 bases and J gave up 0 bases, with 14 bases separating them. In germline, CDR1 is SGHAT, CDR2 FQDESV (reference sequence). CDR3 coding DNA: TGTGCCAGCAGCCCCGCCCGCATCAGCTCCTACAATGAGCAGTTCTTC. Its translation is CASSPARISSYNEQFF.

This chain joins TRBV5-1 and TRBJ1-1; D might be TRBD1 (5 bases). The V and J ends lost 4 bases and 4 bases respectively, with 20 bases between them. This CDR3 comprises 16 residues. Germline assignment: CDR1 SGHRS and CDR2 YFSETQ. The CDR3 region is CASSLDGGDRVTEAFF. The CDR3 DNA reads as TGCGCCAGCAGCCTTGACGGGGGAGATCGGGTCACTGAAGCTTTCTTT.

V is TRBV11-3 and J is TRBJ1-3, with TRBD1 as a possible D gene (6 bases). Germline-derived CDR1 and CDR2 are SGHNT and YENEEA. This CDR3 is built from 15 residues. V was shortened by 4 bases and J by 3 bases, with 13 bases between the two germline ends. CDR3 bases: TGTGCCAGCAGCTCGACAGGTGACCGTGGAAACACCATATATTTT. This codes for CASSSTGDRGNTIYF.

J is TRBJ2-7 and V is TRBV5-1; TRBD1 matches 7 bases. There are 16 residues in the CDR3. V gave up 0 bases and J gave up 1 base; unmatched junction bases: 7. The germline gives CDR1 SGHRS, CDR2 YFSETQ. Here the CDR3 DNA reads TGCGCCAGCAGCTTGGGGGGGACAGCTTCTTCCTACGAGCAGTACTTC. This sequence encodes CASSLGGTASSYEQYF.

The V gene is TRBV28, the J gene TRBJ1-2; no clear D gene. This CDR3 region has 13 residues. Germline loops: CDR1 MDHEN, CDR2 SYDVKM. V was shortened by 5 bases and J by 1 base, with 8 bases between the two germline ends. Here the CDR3 DNA reads TGTGCCAGCAGTCTCCGGGGTAACTATGGCTACACCTTC. As protein: CASSLRGNYGYTF.

The chain couples TRBV27 to TRBJ1-3; 10 positions agree with TRBD1. J gave up 4 bases and V 4 bases, and 4 bases lay outside the gene matches. The CDR3 runs to 15 residues. CDR1 and CDR2 from the germline V gene are MNHEY and SMNVEV (reference sequence). In DNA, the CDR3 is TGTGCCAGCAGTTCCGGGACAGGGGACGGAAACACCATATATTTT. This translates into CASSSGTGDGNTIYF.

The gene calls are TRBV4-1 and TRBJ2-1; D ambiguous. The CDR3 totals 17 residues. Germline V lookup: CDR1 MGHRA, CDR2 YSYEKL. Trimming removed 1 base at V and 0 bases at J, with 13 bases between. The CDR3 sequence is CASSQGVVSASYNEQFF. The CDR3 nucleotides read TGCGCCAGCAGCCAAGGGGTGGTAAGCGCCTCCTACAATGAGCAGTTCTTC.

V and J are TRBV28 and TRBJ1-2; D might be TRBD1 (5 bases). The length of the CDR3 is 12 residues. Germline V CDR1 and CDR2: MDHEN, SYDVKM. Trimming stripped 6 bases from V and 10 bases from J, with 15 bases between. DNA for the CDR3: TGTGCCAGCAGGATCCCGACAGCTCCCTACACCTTC. This gives the protein CASRIPTAPYTF.

The chain's CDR3 is CASSSSGQPYEQYF. The CDR3, as DNA: TGTGCCAGCAGCTCGTCCGGACAGCCCTACGAGCAGTACTTC. The V gene is TRBV7-3, the J gene TRBJ2-7; tentatively, D is TRBD1 (6 bases). V was shortened by 4 bases and J by 2 bases, with 12 bases between the two germline ends. The germline V gene has CDR1 SGHTA and CDR2 FQGTGA. The CDR3 has 14 residues. Filled out from reference TRBV7-3 and TRBJ2-7, the complete variable domain reads GAGVSQTPSNKVTEKGKYVELRCDPISGHTALYWYRQSLGQGPEFLIYFQGTGAADDSGLPNDRFFAVRPEGSVSTLKIQRTERGDSAVYLCASSSSGQPYEQYFGPGTRLTVT.

This rearrangement joins TRBV18 to TRBJ2-6; unclear D gene. Germline-derived CDR1 and CDR2 are KGHSH and LQKENI. This CDR3 contains 16 residues. The V end was cut by 0 bases, the J end by 2 bases, with 8 bases between. The CDR3 region is CASSPPNTAGANVLTF. The DNA of the CDR3 is TGTGCCAGCTCACCACCGAACACAGCTGGGGCCAACGTCCTGACTTTC.

The J gene is TRBJ1-1, the V gene TRBV19; D not resolved. Per the germline V gene, CDR1 is LNHDA and CDR2 is SQIVND (reference sequence). V was pared by 4 bases and J by 0 bases, with 6 bases between. The CDR3 contains 13 residues. This chain's CDR3 is CASSSQVNTEAFF. CDR3 in DNA: TGTGCCAGTAGTAGCCAGGTGAACACTGAAGCTTTCTTT.

V usage is TRBV21-1 and J usage is TRBJ2-1; TRBD1, the table's D call, was not compared with the DNA. TRBV21-1 is described as a pseudogene. The CDR3 is made up of 20 amino acids. The CDR3 region has the DNA TGTGCCAGCAGCAAAGCGCTAGGGGGTAGGGTAGTGACCTCCTACAATGAGCAGTTCTTC. As protein: CASSKALGGRVVTSYNEQFF.

In DNA, the CDR3 is TGTGCCAGCAGCTTCGGGACAGGGAGGTACGAGCAGTACTTC. It is translated as CASSFGTGRYEQYF. V gene TRBV7-9 combines with J gene TRBJ2-7, with 9 nucleotides matching TRBD1. The germline CDR1 and CDR2 sequences are SEHNR and FQNEAQ (reference sequence). The CDR3 covers 14 residues. The V segment lost 3 bases and the J segment 4 bases; nucleotides outside the gene matches: 4.

The chain combines TRBV6-5 with TRBJ1-5; D remains ambiguous. V was shortened by 6 bases and J by 4 bases, with 10 bases between the two germline ends. CDR1 is MNHEY, CDR2 SVGAGI, per germline. The length of the CDR3 is 13 residues. The CDR3 spells CASSWAVNQPQHF. The CDR3 bases are TGTGCCAGCAGCTGGGCAGTTAATCAGCCCCAGCATTTT.

V and J are TRBV28 and TRBJ2-6; possible D gene TRBD2, 6 bases. The CDR3 extends over 16 amino acids. Germline CDR1 is MDHEN and CDR2 is SYDVKM. The germline V and J ends were trimmed by 3 bases and 0 bases, with 9 bases remaining between them. CDR3 in DNA: TGTGCCAGCAGTTTCGGGGGACCCTCTGGGGCCAACGTCCTGACTTTC. Translated, it gives CASSFGGPSGANVLTF.

The rearrangement joins TRBV27 to TRBJ2-1, with 7 bases matching TRBD1. With 5 bases clipped from V and 9 bases from J, the junction kept 4 bases outside the gene matches. This CDR3 comprises 12 residues. From germline, CDR1 is MNHEY and CDR2 SMNVEV (reference sequence). The CDR3 is CASSPSGGEQFF. Here the CDR3 DNA reads TGTGCCAGCAGTCCCTCAGGGGGTGAGCAGTTCTTC.

This chain joins TRBV6-5 and TRBJ1-5; D call uncertain. The length of the CDR3 is 14 residues. Between the trimmed V and J ends, which lost 2 bases and 5 bases, there was a span of 10 bases. Germline V gives CDR1 MNHEY, CDR2 SVGAGI. CDR3 protein: CASSYRFLDQPQHF. The CDR3 DNA follows: TGTGCCAGCAGTTACCGGTTTCTCGATCAGCCCCAGCATTTT.

This rearrangement joins TRBV4-3 to TRBJ2-3; a possible D gene is TRBD2 (6 bases). This CDR3 region has 14 residues. Trimming cost V 2 bases and J 1 base, with 7 bases left between them. The germline CDR1 and CDR2 sequences are LGHNA and YSLEER. Written as DNA, the CDR3 is TGCGCCAGCAGCCAACTAGCGCGCACAGATACGCAGTATTTT. Encoded protein: CASSQLARTDTQYF.

The chain has TRBV11-2 and TRBJ1-2, with a weak D call TRBD1 (5 bases). The V gene's germline CDR1 is SGHAT and CDR2 FQNNGV. V lost 0 bases and J 8 bases, leaving 13 bases between the germline ends. The CDR3 is 14 amino acids. The CDR3 bases are TGTGCCAGCAGCTTAGATGGGGGGGTAGGAGGCTACACCTTC. Amino acid sequence: CASSLDGGVGGYTF.

The chain is built from TRBV9 and TRBJ2-4, with TRBD2 matching over 11 bases. The CDR3 contains 14 residues. Germline loops: CDR1 SGDLS, CDR2 YYNGEE. J lost 6 bases, V lost 3 bases, and 2 bases had no gene match. CDR3 sequence (DNA): TGTGCCAGCAGCGCCGGACTAGCGGGAAACATTCAGTACTTC. This encodes CASSAGLAGNIQYF.

V usage is TRBV28 and J usage is TRBJ2-5; 9 bases map to TRBD1. Germline V lookup: CDR1 MDHEN, CDR2 SYDVKM. This CDR3 is 12 amino acids long. Trimming removed 7 bases from V and 7 bases from J; junction bases left unmatched: 4. DNA of the CDR3: TGTGCCAGCACCGGACAGGGGAGGACCCAGTACTTC. Translated: CASTGQGRTQYF. The entire variable domain, with the rest obtained from reference TRBV28 and TRBJ2-5, is as follows: DVKVTQSSRYLVKRTGEKVFLECVQDMDHENMFWYRQDPGLGLRLIYFSYDVKMKEKGDIPEGYSVSREKKERFSLILESASTNQTSMYLCASTGQGRTQYFGPGTRLLVL.